This T cell receptor beta chain emerged from a study of blood T cell repertoires in COVID-19. As for the study in general: Italy, Spain and the United States were the sources of the convalescent and acute COVID-19 samples.

The table came from immunoSEQ multiplex PCR; TCRdb's copy has only in-frame clones and leaves some out. The data contain about 240,000 clones, roughly four fifths of them singletons. From germline, CDR1 is GTSNPN and CDR2 SVGIG (reference sequence). J gave up 3 bases and V 0 bases, and 2 bases lay outside the gene matches. There are 14 residues in the CDR3. Material for sequencing was peripheral blood. The chain links TRBV30 to TRBJ2-3; TRBD2 matches 8 bases. The receptor was derived from a woman of 80 years or more with acute or convalescent COVID-19. CDR3 nucleotide sequence: TGTGCCTGGAGTGTGTCGGGGGGGACAGATACGCAGTATTTT. Translated, it gives CAWSVSGGTDTQYF. The complete variable domain, with remaining parts taken from reference TRBV30 and TRBJ2-3, reads SQTIHQWPATLVQPVGSPLSLECTVEGTSNPNLYWYRQAAGRGLQLLFYSVGIGQISSEVPQNLSASRPQDRQFILSSKKLLLSDSGFYLCAWSVSGGTDTQYFGPGTRLTVL.